This TCR beta chain emerged from a study of regulatory T cells in long-lasting Graves disease. Germline loops: CDR1 SNHLY, CDR2 FYNNEI. The V end lost 9 bases, the J end lost 0 bases, and 17 bases lay between the germline ends. The CDR3 has 15 amino acids. This clonotype was counted at least ten times. TCR beta libraries were built with iRepertoire HTBI primers and Arm-PCR of CDR3 regions. In TCRdb, the multiplex PCR reads were re-called with MiXCR into one record per CDR3 protein. The sample has a few hundred thousand distinct CDR3 sequences; around 16% are singletons. Described time point: newly diagnosed GD, antithyroid drugs for less than 3 months. From RNA extracted from PBMCs, the TCR library was made. The sample also formed part of further work on T cells in Graves' hyperthyroidism and ophthalmopathy.

The starting material was peripheral blood mononuclear cells (PBMCs), obtained at new diagnosis, from a patient treated with antithyroid drugs. The sequence came from a woman younger than 35 with Graves disease. The rearrangement links TRBV2 to TRBJ2-5; maybe TRBD2 (6 bases). CDR3 DNA: TGTGCCAGGGAGAGGAGGGGATCGAACCAAGAGACCCAGTACTTC. This sequence encodes CARERRGSNQETQYF. The full variable domain, its missing parts supplied by reference TRBV2 and TRBJ2-5, is EPEVTQTPSHQVTQMGQEVILRCVPISNHLYFYWYRQILGQKVEFLVSFYNNEISEKSEIFDDQFSVERPDGSNFTLKIRSTKLEDSAMYFCARERRGSNQETQYFGPGTRLLVL.